The 9 T cell receptor beta chains presented below share a single source sample, sequenced in a study of CD8+ T cells in alopecia areata. cDNA prepared by RNA extraction and subsequent reverse transcription served as the template for sequencing. Profiling relied on immunoSEQ multiplex PCR, and the TCRdb table lists in-frame clones only, not all of them. The sample carries around 61,000 clones, more than 40% recorded once. This material consisted of CD8+ T cells sorted from blood, taken at week 0. The source of these receptors is a human donor with alopecia areata.

This clone occurred a few times. The rearrangement joins TRBV19 to TRBJ2-3; the D is unclear. CDR3 length equals 13 residues. CDR1 LNHDA and CDR2 SQIVND come from the germline V gene (reference sequence). V was clipped by 1 base and J by 5 bases, with 7 bases between them. As DNA, the CDR3 is TGTGCCAGTAGTATAGCGCCGGGAGATACGCAGTATTTT. Translating gives CASSIAPGDTQYF.

The V call is TRBV6-4, the J call TRBJ2-1, with D unclear. Trimming shortened V by 0 bases and J by 7 bases, and 4 bases separated the two germline ends. CDR3 size: 12 residues. Germline V lookup: CDR1 MRHNA, CDR2 SNTAGT. This CDR3 reads CASSDSKNEQFF. As DNA, the CDR3 is TGTGCCAGCAGTGACTCGAAAAATGAGCAGTTCTTC.

Concerning this clone itself: A read error may produce the germline difference seen at one junction end. The chain links TRBV28 to TRBJ2-7, with 7 bases that match TRBD1. This CDR3 has 13 residues. Germline V lookup: CDR1 MDHEN, CDR2 SYDVKM. CDR3 sequence (DNA): TGTGCCAGCAGTCTGGGCGGCGGACAGGTGGATCTGTTC. It translates to CASSLGGGQVDLF. The complete variable domain, with remaining parts taken from reference TRBV28 and TRBJ2-7, reads DVKVTQSSRYLVKRTGEKVFLECVQDMDHENMFWYRQDPGLGLRLIYFSYDVKMKEKGDIPEGYSVSREKKERFSLILESASTNQTSMYLCASSLGGGQVDLFGPGTRLTVT.

This chain links TRBV7-9 with TRBJ2-1; TRBD2 matches 9 bases. The CDR3 loop spans 13 amino acids. The trim removed 5 bases at V and 8 bases at J, leaving 4 bases unmatched. Germline assignment: CDR1 SEHNR and CDR2 FQNEAQ (reference sequence). The CDR3 nucleotides read TGTGCCAGCAGCAGGTTAGCGGGAGATGAGCAGTTCTTC. Encoded protein: CASSRLAGDEQFF.

This clone was counted a few times. The chain recombines TRBV9 with TRBJ1-3, with no clear D. The germline V gene has CDR1 SGDLS and CDR2 YYNGEE. The CDR3 is 14 residues long. Trimming removed 4 bases from V and 0 bases from J, with 8 bases in between. The CDR3 region has the DNA TGTGCCAGCAGCATGGGCGGCTCTGGAAACACCATATATTTT. Its protein product is CASSMGGSGNTIYF. Full variable domain (outside the CDR3, taken from reference TRBV9 and TRBJ1-3): DSGVTQTPKHLITATGQRVTLRCSPRSGDLSVYWYQQSLDQGLQFLIQYYNGEERAKGNILERFSAQQFPDLHSELNLSSLELGDSALYFCASSMGGSGNTIYFGEGSWLTVV.

The rearrangement links TRBV4-3 to TRBJ2-6; the D is unclear. Germline V CDR1 and CDR2: LGHNA, YSLEER. The V and J ends lost 4 bases and 0 bases respectively, with 10 bases between them. The CDR3 length is 16 residues. CDR3 DNA sequence: TGCGCCAGCAGCCGCGATTCATTCTCTGGGGCCAACGTCCTGACTTTC. Translation gives CASSRDSFSGANVLTF.

This clone was seen at least ten times. This chain connects TRBV19 to TRBJ1-2, with a weak D call TRBD1 (5 bases). This CDR3 has 12 amino acids. Germline V CDR1 and CDR2: LNHDA, SQIVND (reference sequence). With 10 bases removed from V and 6 bases from J, the gap between germline ends came to 15 bases. CDR3 amino acids: CATRGGVHGYTF. The CDR3 DNA follows: TGTGCCACGAGGGGTGGGGTTCATGGCTACACCTTC.

The chain employs TRBV30 and TRBJ2-1; tentative D call: TRBD2 (6 bases). The germline V and J ends were trimmed by 3 bases and 5 bases, with 8 bases remaining between them. The germline V gene encodes CDR1 GTSNPN and CDR2 SVGIG (reference sequence). This CDR3 is built from 12 residues. CDR3 loop: CAWSGSNNEQFF. The CDR3 DNA reads TGTGCCTGGAGCGGGAGTAACAATGAGCAGTTCTTC.

The chain couples TRBV4-2 to TRBJ1-1; no clear D. The V and J ends lost 1 base and 7 bases respectively, with 13 bases between them. Germline values: CDR1 LGHNA, CDR2 YNFKEQ. The CDR3 has 14 amino acids. The CDR3: CASSQGLSTGEAFF. CDR3 DNA: TGTGCCAGCAGCCAAGGGCTTTCGACGGGTGAAGCTTTCTTT.